This TCR beta chain originates from a study of shared clonotypes between healthy human individuals. Study-wide findings and caveats: Among donors, clonotype sharing was expected to be affected by sequencing depth.

Of note for this clone: Its antigen remains unidentified.

The CDR3 runs 13 residues. The ends were cut back, 5 bases at V and 5 bases at J, with 10 bases in the middle. Germline loops: CDR1 MDHEN, CDR2 SYDVKM. Data came from immunoSEQ multiplex PCR; TCRdb stores just in-frame clones and leaves some out. The table shows roughly 660,000 clones, with 90% occurring only once. The chain couples TRBV28 to TRBJ2-1; no clear D gene. Source material: memory CD8+ T cells from PBMCs. The subset is: CD45RO+ cells pooled with CCR7-negative TemRA cells. The receptor comes from a man in his late teens or twenties in good health. Some clones in this sample may be carry-over from other donors' samples. The CDR3 DNA reads TGTGCCAGCAGTCCCGGAAACAACAATGAGCAGTTCTTC. Protein: CASSPGNNNEQFF.